What follows are 16 T cell receptor beta chains derived from one specimen sequenced in a study of OX40 agonist ivuxolimab in advanced cancers. Libraries were prepared by immunoSEQ multiplex PCR; TCRdb keeps only in-frame clonotypes and omits some of them. The sample shows roughly 76,000 clones, approximately 85% of them seen only once. Sequenced here: CD4+ or CD8+ T cells sorted from blood, sampled in a trial of the OX40 agonist ivuxolimab. All receptors come from an adult with an advanced solid tumor such as melanoma, head and neck, liver or kidney cancer.

The table lists this clone with a count of one. The chain recombines TRBV5-8 with TRBJ1-2; D possibly corresponds to TRBD1 (5 bases). Germline V CDR1 and CDR2: SGHTS, YDEGEE. This CDR3 region has 16 residues. V was shortened by 4 bases and J by 4 bases, with 20 bases between the two germline ends. CDR3 region: CASSQRGGVLGYGYTF. CDR3 nucleotide sequence: TGTGCCAGCAGCCAACGAGGAGGGGTCTTGGGCTATGGCTACACCTTC.

This clone was seen only once. CDR3 loop: CASSPLATGELFF. The CDR3 DNA reads TGTGCCAGCTCACCATTAGCCACCGGGGAGCTGTTTTTT. V usage is TRBV18 and J usage is TRBJ2-2; D is unclear. There are 13 residues in the CDR3. Deletions cut 2 bases from V and 4 bases from J, with 5 bases between. The V gene's germline CDR1 is KGHSH and CDR2 LQKENI.

The table lists this clone with a count of one. The genes are TRBV10-3 and TRBJ2-3, with 10 nucleotides matching TRBD2. Germline values: CDR1 ENHRY, CDR2 SYGVKD. V dropped 2 bases and J dropped 2; count of bases not matched to a gene: 7. The CDR3 totals 17 residues. CDR3 sequence (DNA): TGTGCCATCAGTGAGCGATCCGGACTAGCGGACACAGATACGCAGTATTTT. It translates to CAISERSGLADTDTQYF.

This rearrangement joins TRBV7-2 to TRBJ2-5; 14 nucleotides match TRBD2. The V segment lost 1 base and the J segment 2 bases; nucleotides outside the gene matches: 0. The germline V gene has CDR1 SGHTA and CDR2 FQGNSA. CDR3 length: 16 amino acids. CDR3 DNA sequence: TGTGCCAGCAGCTTAGGACTAGCGGGAGGGCAAGAGACCCAGTACTTC. Translating it yields CASSLGLAGGQETQYF.

This chain uses TRBV6-4 with TRBJ1-1; weak D call: TRBD1 (5 bases). V was pared by 7 bases and J by 7 bases, with 13 bases between. CDR3 size: 12 residues. CDR1 MRHNA and CDR2 SNTAGT come from the germline V gene. For the CDR3, the DNA is TGTGCCAGCACCGATCGTAGGGGTGAAGCTTTCTTT. Encoded protein: CASTDRRGEAFF.

For the CDR3, the DNA is TGTGCCGCCTCGTCCGGGACTAGCGGTGGCTATGAGCAGTTCTTC. Encoded protein: CAASSGTSGGYEQFF. This chain links TRBV10-3 with TRBJ2-1, with TRBD2 matching 11 bases. CDR1 is ENHRY and CDR2 is SYGVKD in the germline V gene. J gave up 8 bases and V 11 bases, and 14 bases lay outside the gene matches. The CDR3 length is 15 residues.

The chain joins TRBV7-2 to TRBJ1-5; D gene uncertain. V gave up 6 bases and J gave up 2 bases, with 5 bases separating them. Germline V gene data show CDR1 as SGHTA and CDR2 as FQGNSA. This CDR3 has 12 amino acids. The CDR3 DNA reads TGTGCCAGCAGAAGGGGCAATCAGCCCCAGCATTTT. Protein sequence: CASRRGNQPQHF.

J is TRBJ2-5 and V is TRBV18, with 7 positions matching TRBD2. V trimming: 3 bases; J trimming: 5 bases; junction bases outside the gene matches: 6. The V gene's germline CDR1 is KGHSH and CDR2 LQKENI. CDR3 length: 14 amino acids. Written as DNA, the CDR3 is TGTGCCAGCTCACCGGGCGGGAGTTACGAGACCCAGTACTTC. Translating it yields CASSPGGSYETQYF.

The CDR3 spells CASSLRQGATDTQYF. DNA of the CDR3: TGCGCCAGCAGCTTGCGCCAGGGGGCGACAGATACGCAGTATTTT. The rearrangement uses TRBV5-1 and TRBJ2-3; TRBD1 matches at 8 bases. Germline V CDR1 and CDR2: SGHRS, YFSETQ. CDR3 length equals 15 residues. Trimming cost V 1 base and J 3 bases; bases outside gene matches: 4. The full variable domain, its missing parts supplied by reference TRBV5-1 and TRBJ2-3, is KAGVTQTPRYLIKTRGQQVTLSCSPISGHRSVSWYQQTPGQGLQFLFEYFSETQRNKGNFPGRFSGRQFSNSRSEMNVSTLELGDSALYLCASSLRQGATDTQYFGPGTRLTVL.

J is TRBJ1-2 and V is TRBV5-6; TRBD1 matches at 7 bases. The germline V gene has CDR1 SGHDT and CDR2 YYEEEE. The J segment lost 8 bases and the V segment lost 5 bases, leaving 6 bases of the junction unmatched. The CDR3 spans 12 residues. Here the CDR3 reads CASRYRDRGYTF. The DNA of the CDR3 is TGTGCCAGCAGATACCGGGACAGAGGCTACACCTTC.

The V and J genes are TRBV11-1 and TRBJ2-1, with TRBD2 identical over 11 bases. Germline lookup yields CDR1 SGHAT and CDR2 FQDESV (reference sequence). J gave up 6 bases and V 2 bases, and 3 bases lay outside the gene matches. This CDR3 spans 15 amino acids. This CDR3 reads CASSLSLAGGNEQFF. In DNA, the CDR3 is TGTGCCAGCAGCTTATCCCTAGCGGGAGGCAATGAGCAGTTCTTC.

In nucleotides, the CDR3 is TGTGCCAGTAGTCGTCAGGAACGAACTAGCACAGATACGCAGTATTTT. It specifies CASSRQERTSTDTQYF. The chain combines TRBV19 with TRBJ2-3; no reliable D call. V was shortened by 5 bases and J by 0 bases, with 15 bases between the two germline ends. Per germline, CDR1 LNHDA and CDR2 SQIVND (reference sequence). The CDR3 has 16 residues.

The chain couples TRBV7-2 to TRBJ2-1, with D possibly TRBD2 on 5 matching bases. The CDR3 is made up of 14 amino acids. Germline V lookup: CDR1 SGHTA, CDR2 FQGNSA. V was cut by 0 bases and J by 13 bases, with 16 bases left in between. The chain's CDR3 is CASSLAGWENIQFF. In DNA form, the CDR3 reads TGTGCCAGCAGCTTAGCGGGGTGGGAGAACATCCAGTTCTTC.

This clone has only one observation. V is TRBV29-1 and J is TRBJ2-7; TRBD1 matches 11 bases. The germline gives CDR1 SQVTM, CDR2 ANQGSEA. Trimming at V came to 7 bases and at J to 4 bases, leaving 6 bases not matched to a gene. The CDR3 is made up of 13 amino acids. The DNA for the CDR3 is TGCAGCGCCCAAGGACAGGGGGCTTACGAGCAGTACTTC. Translation gives CSAQGQGAYEQYF.

This CDR3 reads CASSDDRGRVTGELFF. The CDR3 DNA reads as TGTGCCAGCAGCGACGACAGGGGGCGGGTCACCGGGGAGCTGTTTTTT. This chain joins TRBV14 and TRBJ2-2, with TRBD1 identical over 10 bases. Trimming cost V 5 bases and J 4 bases; bases outside gene matches: 7. The CDR3 totals 16 residues. In germline, CDR1 is SGHDN, CDR2 FVKESK.

This chain uses TRBV7-8 with TRBJ2-7; 11 bases agree with TRBD2. The CDR3 covers 16 residues. The ends lost 2 bases at V and 2 bases at J; junction bases unmatched: 5. Germline V gene data show CDR1 as SGHVS and CDR2 as FQNEAQ. CDR3 sequence reads: CASSLPGTSGPYEQYF. The DNA of the CDR3 is TGTGCCAGCAGCTTACCCGGGACTAGCGGCCCCTACGAGCAGTACTTC.